The 24 T cell receptor beta chains presented below share a single source sample, sequenced in a study of blood T cell repertoires in COVID-19. The protocol was immunoSEQ multiplex PCR, while the TCRdb copy is restricted to in-frame clones and leaves out a portion. Found here are 150,000 to 200,000 clones, approximately 79% of them singletons; the top ten hold about 5.5%. The sample comprised PBMCs or T cells enriched from blood (not recorded which). Every receptor here comes from a woman in her sixties with acute COVID-19.

The V and J genes are TRBV6-5 and TRBJ2-3; D is ambiguous. This CDR3 is built from 14 residues. Germline V gives CDR1 MNHEY, CDR2 SVGAGI. The ends were cut back, 7 bases at V and 4 bases at J, with 15 bases in the middle. CDR3 protein: CASNLGGGADTQYF. In DNA, the CDR3 is TGTGCCAGCAATCTCGGTGGTGGTGCAGATACGCAGTATTTT.

V is TRBV5-4 and J is TRBJ2-3; TRBD2 agrees at 11 bases. CDR1 SGHNT and CDR2 YYREEE come from the germline V gene (reference sequence). This CDR3 is built from 16 residues. The V segment lost 4 bases and the J segment 2 bases; nucleotides outside the gene matches: 6. The CDR3 coding sequence is TGTGCCAGCAGCCGGGGGACTAGCGGAGCCACAGATACGCAGTATTTT. It specifies CASSRGTSGATDTQYF.

The chain employs TRBV28 and TRBJ1-3; D is unclear. Trimming took off 3 bases at V and 0 bases at J, with 12 bases between the two ends. Germline V gives CDR1 MDHEN, CDR2 SYDVKM. This CDR3 is 16 amino acids long. CDR3 coding DNA: TGTGCCAGCAGTTTCTCGGGAGGATACTCTGGAAACACCATATATTTT. Its translation is CASSFSGGYSGNTIYF.

The chain combines TRBV5-8 with TRBJ2-7; 15 bases map to TRBD2. The CDR3 spans 19 residues. V lost 4 bases to trimming and J lost 0 bases; unmatched junction nucleotides: 11. Germline V lookup: CDR1 SGHTS, CDR2 YDEGEE. The CDR3 bases are TGTGCCAGCAGCCCTGGGACTAGCGGGGGGCCAACCCTCTCCTACGAGCAGTACGTC. Translating gives CASSPGTSGGPTLSYEQYV.

V and J are TRBV5-1 and TRBJ2-3, with D possibly TRBD1 on 6 matching bases. The CDR3 contains 14 residues. Germline loops: CDR1 SGHRS, CDR2 YFSETQ. With 2 bases removed from V and 5 bases from J, the gap between germline ends came to 12 bases. The CDR3 DNA reads TGCGCCAGCAGCTTTCAGGGGTCGGTAGATACGCAGTATTTT. Protein: CASSFQGSVDTQYF.

V and J are TRBV9 and TRBJ2-1; 7 bases fit TRBD1. The CDR3 covers 17 residues. Germline values: CDR1 SGDLS, CDR2 YYNGEE. J gave up 1 base and V 0 bases, and 7 bases lay outside the gene matches. The CDR3, as DNA: TGTGCCAGCAGCGTAGAGTTAGGGGGCGCTTCCTACAATGAGCAGTTCTTC. This translates into CASSVELGGASYNEQFF.

The V call is TRBV19, the J call TRBJ1-2, with TRBD1 identical over 7 bases. Per the germline V gene, CDR1 is LNHDA and CDR2 is SQIVND (reference sequence). J gave up 7 bases and V 7 bases, and 12 bases lay outside the gene matches. The CDR3 is made up of 14 amino acids. The CDR3 nucleotides are TGTGCCAGTACTACGACAGAGGGGGCCGTTGGCTACACCTTC. This encodes CASTTTEGAVGYTF.

The V and J genes are TRBV5-1 and TRBJ1-2; no definite D call. From germline, CDR1 is SGHRS and CDR2 YFSETQ. The length of the CDR3 is 12 residues. With 0 bases removed from V and 5 bases from J, the gap between germline ends came to 5 bases. The chain's CDR3 is CASSLDMYGYTF. The CDR3 nucleotides read TGCGCCAGCAGCTTGGACATGTATGGCTACACCTTC.

The chain has TRBV10-3 and TRBJ2-4; 7 bases are a match to TRBD2. Germline V CDR1 and CDR2: ENHRY, SYGVKD. The length of the CDR3 is 16 residues. With 3 bases clipped from V and 1 base from J, the junction kept 6 bases outside the gene matches. CDR3 nucleotide sequence: TGTGCCATCAGTGAATGGGCCGGGGGGGCCAAAAACATTCAGTACTTC. The encoded protein is CAISEWAGGAKNIQYF.

The chain has TRBV4-3 and TRBJ2-5, with 7 bases aligning to TRBD2. The CDR3 is made up of 16 amino acids. Trimming cost V 0 bases and J 3 bases; bases outside gene matches: 7. The germline V gene has CDR1 LGHNA and CDR2 YSLEER. The CDR3 is CASSQDPGGLEETQYF. The CDR3 DNA sequence: TGCGCCAGCAGCCAAGATCCGGGAGGCCTTGAAGAGACCCAGTACTTC.

V usage is TRBV6-5 and J usage is TRBJ2-7, with 11 bases aligning to TRBD1. Germline CDR1 reads MNHEY; CDR2 reads SVGAGI. V was clipped by 6 bases and J by 2 bases; unmatched bases: 6. The CDR3 length is 15 residues. CDR3 loop: CASSKGQGEPYEQYF. As DNA, the CDR3 is TGTGCCAGCAGCAAGGGACAGGGGGAGCCCTACGAGCAGTACTTC.

The V and J genes are TRBV28 and TRBJ2-7, with 8 bases aligning to TRBD1. J was trimmed by 1 base and V by 5 bases; bases with no gene match: 7. The germline V gene encodes CDR1 MDHEN and CDR2 SYDVKM. The CDR3 has 15 amino acids. CDR3 residues: CASSRTGGPSYEQYF. The CDR3 nucleotides read TGTGCCAGCAGTCGCACAGGGGGACCATCCTACGAGCAGTACTTC. The complete variable domain, with remaining parts taken from reference TRBV28 and TRBJ2-7, reads DVKVTQSSRYLVKRTGEKVFLECVQDMDHENMFWYRQDPGLGLRLIYFSYDVKMKEKGDIPEGYSVSREKKERFSLILESASTNQTSMYLCASSRTGGPSYEQYFGPGTRLTVT.

CDR3 in amino acids: CASGYASGLAGAYEQFF. CDR3 sequence (DNA): TGTGCTAGTGGATACGCGTCCGGACTAGCGGGAGCTTATGAGCAGTTCTTC. This rearrangement joins TRBV12-5 to TRBJ2-1; 13 nucleotides match TRBD2. The CDR3 totals 17 residues. The germline CDR1 and CDR2 sequences are LGHNT and FRNRAP. The V and J ends lost 6 bases and 8 bases, in that order; junction bases with no gene match: 13.

The chain uses TRBV28 and TRBJ2-5, with TRBD1 matching 8 bases. Germline values: CDR1 MDHEN, CDR2 SYDVKM. Trimming took 5 bases from V and 2 from J; bases not matched to a gene: 13. The CDR3 is 17 amino acids. CDR3 coding DNA: TGTGCCAGCAGTACAATCCCGGACAGGGATTTACAAGAGACCCAGTACTTC. Its translation is CASSTIPDRDLQETQYF.

The chain uses TRBV25-1 and TRBJ2-1, with D possibly being TRBD2 (6 bases). The CDR3 spans 16 residues. Germline CDR1 and CDR2: MGHDK and SYGVNS. The ends were cut back, 1 base at V and 5 bases at J, with 15 bases in the middle. The CDR3 sequence: CASSEWGSGGHNEQFF. The CDR3 DNA follows: TGTGCCAGCAGTGAATGGGGCTCCGGGGGACACAATGAGCAGTTCTTC.

V and J are TRBV3-1 (or the pseudogene TRBV3-2) and TRBJ1-5; D perhaps matches TRBD1 (5 bases). The germline V gene encodes CDR1 LGHDT and CDR2 YNNKEL (reference sequence). This CDR3 contains 15 residues. The germline V and J ends were trimmed by 0 bases and 7 bases, with 13 bases remaining between them. The CDR3 DNA is TGTGCCAGCAGCCAAGATATCGGGAGGGGACAGCCCCAGCATTTT. Amino acids: CASSQDIGRGQPQHF.

This clone was detected once. The chain uses TRBV5-1 and TRBJ1-5; maybe TRBD1 (6 bases). Germline V CDR1 and CDR2: SGHRS, YFSETQ. The length of the CDR3 is 15 residues. V was pared by 2 bases and J by 3 bases, with 12 bases between. CDR3 nucleotide sequence: TGCGCCAGCAGCTTAGACGGACAGCCCAATCAGCCCCAGCATTTT. Encoded protein: CASSLDGQPNQPQHF.

This clone was seen a single time. The rearrangement joins TRBV28 to TRBJ1-2; D uncertain. V was shortened by 6 bases and J by 3 bases, with 14 bases between the two germline ends. The length of the CDR3 is 14 residues. Germline loops: CDR1 MDHEN, CDR2 SYDVKM. This chain's CDR3 is CASSLASQDYGYTF. Written as DNA, the CDR3 is TGTGCCAGCAGCCTTGCCTCCCAGGACTATGGCTACACCTTC.

The gene calls are TRBV5-4 and TRBJ1-1; perhaps TRBD1 as D (5 bases). This CDR3 is 12 amino acids long. Germline-derived CDR1 and CDR2 are SGHNT and YYREEE (reference sequence). V shed 4 bases and J shed 10 bases, with 14 bases lying between them. The CDR3 loop reads CASSVVQGAAFF. The CDR3 coding sequence is TGTGCCAGCAGCGTGGTTCAAGGGGCAGCTTTCTTT.

The chain has TRBV12-3 or TRBV12-4 and TRBJ1-4, with unresolved D. This CDR3 contains 13 residues. With 6 bases removed from V and 4 bases from J, the gap between germline ends came to 9 bases. The CDR3 loop reads CASRHDNNEKLFF. DNA for the CDR3: TGTGCCAGCAGGCACGACAATAATGAAAAACTGTTTTTT.

The chain has TRBV7-9 and TRBJ2-5; D ambiguous. V lost 3 bases and J 1 base, leaving 12 bases between the germline ends. Germline CDR1 reads SEHNR; CDR2 reads FQNEAQ (reference sequence). The length of the CDR3 is 15 residues. The CDR3 reads CASSFLSNFQETQYF. DNA of the CDR3: TGTGCCAGCAGCTTTCTTTCTAACTTCCAAGAGACCCAGTACTTC. The complete variable domain, with remaining parts taken from reference TRBV7-9 and TRBJ2-5, reads DTGVSQNPRHKITKRGQNVTFRCDPISEHNRLYWYRQTLGQGPEFLTYFQNEAQLEKSRLLSDRFSAERPKGSFSTLEIQRTEQGDSAMYLCASSFLSNFQETQYFGPGTRLLVL.

The J gene is TRBJ1-2, the V gene TRBV19; 8 nucleotides match TRBD1. The trim removed 5 bases at V and 4 bases at J, leaving 6 bases unmatched. The V gene's germline CDR1 is LNHDA and CDR2 SQIVND (reference sequence). The CDR3 length is 14 residues. This chain's CDR3 is CASSSPGQVYGYTF. The CDR3 DNA reads TGTGCCAGTAGTTCCCCGGGACAGGTCTATGGCTACACCTTC.

There are a few counts of this clone. J is TRBJ1-6 and V is TRBV19; 10 bases are a match to TRBD1. This CDR3 spans 16 amino acids. Germline loops: CDR1 LNHDA, CDR2 SQIVND (reference sequence). Trimming removed 5 bases from V and 9 bases from J; junction bases left unmatched: 10. The chain's CDR3 is CASSWGQGRSRSPLHF. As DNA, the CDR3 is TGTGCCAGTAGTTGGGGACAGGGGAGGTCTCGTTCACCCCTCCACTTT.

The chain joins TRBV6-1 to TRBJ2-1; TRBD1 matches 10 bases. The CDR3 is 15 residues long. Germline CDR1 and CDR2: MNHNS and SASEGT. V dropped 2 bases and J dropped 8; count of bases not matched to a gene: 6. The CDR3 protein is CASSEWGQGNDEQFF. The CDR3 DNA sequence: TGTGCCAGCAGTGAATGGGGACAGGGGAACGATGAGCAGTTCTTC.